The clone carrying this T cell receptor beta chain was seen repeatedly, ten times or more. The target antigen is unknown. In making TCR beta libraries, quantitative 5'-RACE with molecular barcodes was used. One entry per CDR3 protein, called by TCRdb with MiXCR from the 5' RACE reads. The repertoire holds 130,000 or so distinct CDR3 sequences, with over 6% as singletons. The germline V and J ends were trimmed by 2 bases and 4 bases, with 12 bases remaining between them. This CDR3 spans 15 amino acids. CDR1 and CDR2 (germline): MNHEY, SMNVEV (reference sequence). This entry is derived from a study of CD8 T cells in ankylosing spondylitis. Study-level results: There were earlier reports of some motif variants in reactive arthritis synovial fluid and blood.

The clonotype was recovered from a male donor with ankylosing spondylitis or in good health (not recorded which). Material for sequencing was blood, either unsorted or a sorted T cell fraction (not recorded which). The V and J genes are TRBV27 and TRBJ2-1; TRBD2 might be the D (7 bases). CDR3 nucleotides: TGTGCCAGCAGTTTAAGGGCGGGGGCTTACAATGAGCAGTTCTTC. This codes for CASSLRAGAYNEQFF.